What follows are 6 T cell receptor beta chains derived from one specimen sequenced in a study of CD8 T cells in ankylosing spondylitis. TCRdb called the 5' RACE reads again in MiXCR, with one record for every CDR3 protein. The top ten hold roughly a fifth of the sample, which has approximately 220,000 distinct CDR3 sequences, about 10% seen once. Sequencing was carried out using blood, either unsorted or a sorted T cell fraction (not recorded which). These receptors came from a male donor with ankylosing spondylitis or in good health (not recorded which).

This clonotype has at least ten counts. The rearrangement joins TRBV7-2 to TRBJ2-7; 7 bases map to TRBD2. This CDR3 region has 17 residues. The ends lost 0 bases at V and 3 bases at J; junction bases unmatched: 11. CDR1 SGHTA and CDR2 FQGNSA come from the germline V gene. Written as DNA, the CDR3 is TGTGCCAGCAGCTTAGCCGAAAACCGGGACTACAGCTACGAGCAGTACTTC. Protein sequence: CASSLAENRDYSYEQYF.

This clonotype was counted ten times or more. V and J are TRBV9 and TRBJ2-1, with unresolved D. CDR3 length: 15 residues. Per germline, CDR1 SGDLS and CDR2 YYNGEE. Trimming cost V 2 bases and J 5 bases, with 14 bases left between them. CDR3 bases: TGTGCCAGCAGCGTTCAGGCGAGAGAGGACAATGAGCAGTTCTTC. It specifies CASSVQAREDNEQFF.

The chain is built from TRBV3-1 and TRBJ2-5; the match to TRBD1 covers 9 bases. Germline assignment: CDR1 LGHDT and CDR2 YNNKEL (reference sequence). CDR3 length: 14 residues. Losses at the gene ends were 2 bases for V and 5 bases for J; bases not matched to a gene: 3. The DNA of the CDR3 is TGTGCCAGCAGCCAATGGGACAGGGCGGAGACCCAGTACTTC. It encodes CASSQWDRAETQYF.

This clonotype was observed a handful of times. The rearrangement links TRBV11-3 to TRBJ2-1; 11 nucleotides line up with TRBD2. Germline V gives CDR1 SGHNT, CDR2 YENEEA. The ends lost 4 bases at V and 5 bases at J; junction bases unmatched: 4. This CDR3 is built from 15 residues. CDR3 sequence (DNA): TGTGCCAGCAGCTCTAGCGGGGGGCCTGACAATGAGCAGTTCTTC. Protein product: CASSSSGGPDNEQFF.

This clonotype was counted a few times. The chain recombines TRBV7-2 with TRBJ2-7; TRBD2 aligns across 8 bases. V lost 3 bases to trimming and J lost 4 bases; unmatched junction nucleotides: 8. Germline CDR1 is SGHTA and CDR2 is FQGNSA. This CDR3 has 15 amino acids. CDR3 loop: CASSLLVAGTYEQYF. CDR3 in DNA: TGTGCCAGCAGCTTGCTGGTAGCGGGGACGTACGAGCAGTACTTC.

This clonotype was detected many times. This chain uses TRBV7-8 with TRBJ2-5; D is undetermined. The germline V gene encodes CDR1 SGHVS and CDR2 FQNEAQ. V lost 7 bases to trimming and J lost 4 bases, with 7 bases between them. CDR3 length: 11 amino acids. The DNA for the CDR3 is TGTGCCAGCACCGTCCGAGAGACCCAGTACTTC. Translated, it gives CASTVRETQYF. Full variable domain (rest looked up from reference TRBV7-8 and TRBJ2-5): GAGVSQSPRYKVAKRGQDVALRCDPISGHVSLFWYQQALGQGPEFLTYFQNEAQLDKSGLPSDRFFAERPEGSVSTLKIQRTQQEDSAVYLCASTVRETQYFGPGTRLLVL.